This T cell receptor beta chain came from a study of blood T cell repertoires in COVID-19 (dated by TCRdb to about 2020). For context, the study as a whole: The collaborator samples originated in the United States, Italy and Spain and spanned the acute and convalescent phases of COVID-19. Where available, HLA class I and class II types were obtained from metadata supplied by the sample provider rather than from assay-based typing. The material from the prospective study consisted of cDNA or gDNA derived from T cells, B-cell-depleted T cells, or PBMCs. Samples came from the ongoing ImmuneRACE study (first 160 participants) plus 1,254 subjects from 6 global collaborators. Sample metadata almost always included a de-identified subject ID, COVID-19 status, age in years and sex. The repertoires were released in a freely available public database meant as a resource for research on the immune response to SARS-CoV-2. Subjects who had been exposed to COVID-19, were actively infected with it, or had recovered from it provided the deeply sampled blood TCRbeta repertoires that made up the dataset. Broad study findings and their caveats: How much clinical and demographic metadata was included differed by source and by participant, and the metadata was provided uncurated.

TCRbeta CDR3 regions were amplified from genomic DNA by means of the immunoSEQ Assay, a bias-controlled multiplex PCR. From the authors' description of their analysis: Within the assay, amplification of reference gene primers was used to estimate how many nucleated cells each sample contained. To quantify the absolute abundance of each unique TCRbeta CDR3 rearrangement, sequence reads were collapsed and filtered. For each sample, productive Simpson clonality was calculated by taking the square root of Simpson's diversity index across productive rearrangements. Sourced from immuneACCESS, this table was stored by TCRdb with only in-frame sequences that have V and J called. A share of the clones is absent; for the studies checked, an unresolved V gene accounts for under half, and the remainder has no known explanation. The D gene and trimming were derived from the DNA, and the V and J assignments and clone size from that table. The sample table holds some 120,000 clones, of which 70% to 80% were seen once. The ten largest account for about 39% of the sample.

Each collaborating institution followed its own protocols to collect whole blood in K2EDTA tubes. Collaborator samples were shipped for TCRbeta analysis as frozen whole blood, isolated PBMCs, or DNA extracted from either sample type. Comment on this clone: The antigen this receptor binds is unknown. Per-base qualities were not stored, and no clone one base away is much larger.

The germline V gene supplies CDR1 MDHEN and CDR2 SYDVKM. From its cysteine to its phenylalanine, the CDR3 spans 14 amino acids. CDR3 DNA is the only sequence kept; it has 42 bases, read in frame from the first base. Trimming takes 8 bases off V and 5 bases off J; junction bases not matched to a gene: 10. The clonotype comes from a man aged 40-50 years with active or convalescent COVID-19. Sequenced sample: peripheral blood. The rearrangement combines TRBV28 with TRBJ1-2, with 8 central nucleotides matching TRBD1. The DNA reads TGTGCCAGCGGACCGGGACAGGTGGAATATGGCTACACCTTC. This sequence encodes CASGPGQVEYGYTF.